There are many counts of the clone carrying this TCR beta chain. What it binds is unknown. These data come from a study of blood T cells in healthy people across ages. General study results and limits: Unsorted PBMC input precluded a conclusive naive versus antigen-experienced comparison. Diversity estimated from one million T cells was considered an underestimate.

Then a second PCR, running roughly 7 to 11 cycles, was carried out with a sample-barcoded 5' primer and a J-beta primer mix. TCRdb reprocessed the 5' RACE reads with MiXCR, giving one entry per CDR3 protein. This sample yields 590,000 or so distinct CDR3 sequences, of which approximately 30% are seen a single time; roughly 14% belongs to the top ten. V lost 1 base and J 0 bases, leaving 4 bases between the germline ends. The CDR3 sequence is 14 residues long. Germline V CDR1 and CDR2: MNHEY, SVGEGT. Sequenced input: blood. The chain uses TRBV6-2 or TRBV6-3 and TRBJ1-5; D is undetermined. This receptor was taken from a woman older than 75 in good health. The CDR3 bases are TGTGCCAGCAGTTACTGGGATAGCAATCAGCCCCAGCATTTT. Amino acid sequence: CASSYWDSNQPQHF.